The clone carrying this T cell receptor (beta chain) was recorded once. The junction had 4 bases not matched to a gene; V was cut back by 2 bases and J by 8 bases. This CDR3 contains 14 residues. Germline V CDR1 and CDR2: SGHRS, YFSETQ. The sample originates from a study of T cell changes during pregnancy in multiple sclerosis. Some clones are missing from TCRdb's copy, which holds only in-frame ones; the method was immunoSEQ multiplex PCR. The sample lists fewer than 90,000 clones; around 94% were seen once. This chain joins TRBV5-1 and TRBJ1-4; TRBD1 matches at 9 bases. The sample here was peripheral blood, taken in the third trimester of pregnancy. The clonotype comes from a female donor with multiple sclerosis, enrolled in a pregnancy study. The CDR3 coding sequence is TGCGCCAGCAGCTTACAGGGGGCGCAAGAAAAACTGTTTTTT. It codes for CASSLQGAQEKLFF.